This T cell receptor (beta chain) comes out of a study of cytomegalovirus exposure and HLA in healthy donors (dated 2017 in TCRdb). The study in broad terms: According to a later analysis, the approximately 130 validation repertoires were produced on the same platform as the approximately 610 repertoires of the first cohort. To predict cytomegalovirus infection status, the study combined high-throughput TCR immunosequencing, statistical association of individual TCRs with disease status, and machine learning. The aim of the study was to test whether cataloging public T cell receptors could identify signatures of past pathogen exposure. Along with the roughly 670-subject first cohort, a separate validation cohort of more than 90 different subjects was used. On the study overall, not on this receptor specifically: Of the cluster scores, around 95% were above 0 in a later analysis, which found that TCRs clustered in the first cohort also tended to co-occur in the 120 or so validation repertoires. All 110 or so repertoires were used to score co-occurrence in the validation cohort in a later analysis, because that analysis had no HLA typing for the cohort. Across donors, most TCR sequences were observed very rarely, whereas some public TCRs were present in many individuals. In vitro tests confirmed that three of the cytomegalovirus-associated TCR beta chains recognize cytomegalovirus antigens. The authors suggested that the approach could potentially be extended to other disease states and immunological phenotypes. Cytomegalovirus status was reported to be diagnosed by the classifier with high specificity and sensitivity in both the original and validation cohorts. The study listed over 150 TCR beta chains as associated with cytomegalovirus.

There are a few counts of this clone. What antigen it recognizes has not been identified. No per-base quality is available; no much larger clone lies one base away. The donors were included in the validation cohort of around 120 subjects, a group kept apart from the approximately 690-subject first cohort. Libraries came from the immunoSEQ multiplex PCR assay. In the authors' own workflow: A statistical classification framework was developed to diagnose cytomegalovirus status using the catalog of TCR beta chain sequences. The clones in this table, taken by TCRdb from immuneACCESS, are in-frame only. Not every clone is retained; where verified, under half of the shortfall comes from an unresolved V gene, and the cause of the rest is unknown. V and J calls and clone size are as listed in that table; D and trimming were resolved from the DNA. The sample table lists about 120,000 clones, around 85% of them with a count of one. The ten largest clones represent roughly 2% of the sample.

From the cysteine up to the phenylalanine, the CDR3 has a length of 12 residues. The retained sequence is limited to the CDR3, 36 bases, with the frame set at the first base. The germline V gene encodes CDR1 KGHSH and CDR2 LQKENI. V is trimmed back by 4 bases and J by 6 bases, and the junction contains 0 bases that no gene match accounts for. This receptor was obtained from a woman between 25 and 40 years old in good health and CMV-seronegative. Rearrangement joined TRBV18 to TRBJ2-1; 7 central bases correspond to TRBD2. The source material was PBMCs. This receptor has the CDR3 CASSRGGNEQFF. The sequenced DNA: TGTGCCAGCTCACGGGGGGGCAATGAGCAGTTCTTC.